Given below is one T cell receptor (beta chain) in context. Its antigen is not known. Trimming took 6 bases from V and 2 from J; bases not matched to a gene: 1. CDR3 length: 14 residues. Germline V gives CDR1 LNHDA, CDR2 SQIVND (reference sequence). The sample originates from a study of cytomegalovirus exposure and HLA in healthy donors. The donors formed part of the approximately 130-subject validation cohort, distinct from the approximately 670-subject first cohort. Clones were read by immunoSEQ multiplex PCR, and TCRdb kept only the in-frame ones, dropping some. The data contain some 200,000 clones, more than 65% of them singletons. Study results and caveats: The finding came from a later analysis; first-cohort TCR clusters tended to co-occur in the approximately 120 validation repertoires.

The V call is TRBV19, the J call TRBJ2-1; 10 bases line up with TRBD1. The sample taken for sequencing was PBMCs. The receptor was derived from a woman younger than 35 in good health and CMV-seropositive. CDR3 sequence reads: CASRGQGAYNEQFF. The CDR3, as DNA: TGTGCCAGTAGAGGACAGGGGGCCTACAATGAGCAGTTCTTC.